These 7 T cell receptor beta chains came from one sample sequenced in a study of cytomegalovirus exposure and HLA in healthy donors (dated by TCRdb to about 2017). Libraries were built with the immunoSEQ multiplex PCR assay. For the multiplex PCR, a mixture combining 60 forward primers for TCR Vbeta segments and 13 reverse primers for TCR Jbeta segments was used. This immuneACCESS table, as held by TCRdb, lists in-frame sequences with V and J called but not all clones. Of the missing ones, under half trace to an unresolved V gene in checked studies; the others have no known cause. Within this sample are roughly 100,000 clones, with around three quarters of them counted one time only. The ten top clones hold roughly 6% of the sample. Sequenced material: PBMCs. The source of these receptors is a woman aged 50 to 65 in good health and CMV-seropositive.

V is TRBV28 and J is TRBJ1-5, with D hard to call. The CDR3 length is 16 residues. V was trimmed by 6 bases and J by 6 bases, leaving 21 bases between them. Germline CDR1 reads MDHEN; CDR2 reads SYDVKM. CDR3: CASSPSLVEGGQPQHF. As DNA, the CDR3 is TGTGCCAGCAGCCCTTCCCTAGTCGAAGGAGGTCAGCCCCAGCATTTT.

V and J are TRBV9 and TRBJ2-3; D call uncertain. V was cut by 0 bases and J by 8 bases, with 10 bases left in between. CDR1 is SGDLS and CDR2 is YYNGEE in the germline V gene. There are 13 residues in the CDR3. The DNA of the CDR3 is TGTGCCAGCAGCGTAGCTCGCTATGGTACGCAGTATTTT. Its protein is CASSVARYGTQYF.

This chain links TRBV7-9 with TRBJ1-1, with D possibly matching TRBD1 (6 bases). CDR1 is SEHNR and CDR2 is FQNEAQ in the germline V gene (reference sequence). The CDR3 length is 15 residues. V lost 5 bases to trimming and J lost 6 bases, with 19 bases between them. CDR3 in amino acids: CASSPRWGGDAEAFF. In DNA form, the CDR3 reads TGTGCCAGCAGCCCCCGTTGGGGGGGCGACGCTGAAGCTTTCTTT.

The gene calls are TRBV6-5 and TRBJ2-5, with 8 bases aligning to TRBD1. The trim removed 8 bases at V and 7 bases at J, leaving 15 bases unmatched. CDR1 is MNHEY and CDR2 is SVGAGI in the germline V gene. This CDR3 is 15 amino acids long. The CDR3 DNA is TGTGCCAGCCAACCCACCCGGACAGGGATGGGGACCCAGTACTTC. Translation gives CASQPTRTGMGTQYF.

The V and J genes are TRBV9 and TRBJ2-1, with TRBD1 as a possible D gene (5 bases). The CDR3 runs 15 residues. The germline CDR1 and CDR2 sequences are SGDLS and YYNGEE. Between the trimmed V and J ends, which lost 3 bases and 3 bases, there was a span of 13 bases. This chain's CDR3 is CASSARTDIYNEQFF. The CDR3, as DNA: TGTGCCAGCAGCGCTAGGACGGACATCTACAATGAGCAGTTCTTC.

The chain links TRBV7-9 to TRBJ1-4; D is undetermined. The CDR3 loop spans 15 amino acids. Germline V gene sequence: CDR1 SEHNR, CDR2 FQNEAQ (reference sequence). V was cut by 5 bases and J by 4 bases, with 14 bases left in between. CDR3 nucleotides: TGTGCCAGCAGCCCTACAGCATCCTTTAATGAAAAACTGTTTTTT. Encoded protein: CASSPTASFNEKLFF.

V and J are TRBV4-1 and TRBJ2-7; D is perhaps TRBD1 (6 bases). V was cut by 4 bases and J by 5 bases, with 15 bases left in between. The CDR3 has 14 residues. Germline lookup yields CDR1 MGHRA and CDR2 YSYEKL. This CDR3 is CASSRVQGIHEQYF. As DNA, the CDR3 is TGCGCCAGCAGCCGAGTACAGGGAATCCACGAGCAGTACTTC.